The 10 T cell receptor beta chains below come from one sample, sequenced in a study of OX40 agonist ivuxolimab in advanced cancers. Data came from immunoSEQ multiplex PCR; TCRdb stores just in-frame clones and leaves some out. This table holds about 96,000 clones, about 90% found once. This specimen was CD4+ or CD8+ T cells sorted from blood, taken in a trial of the OX40 agonist ivuxolimab. Receptors were obtained from an adult with an advanced solid tumor such as melanoma, head and neck, liver or kidney cancer.

This clone came up once. V is TRBV6-5 and J is TRBJ1-2; 10 bases align to TRBD1. CDR3 length equals 14 residues. CDR1 is MNHEY and CDR2 is SVGAGI in the germline V gene. Trimming cost V 1 base and J 6 bases; bases outside gene matches: 2. For the CDR3, the DNA is TGTGCCAGCAGTTACTTCGGGACAGGGGATGGCTACACCTTC. Translation gives CASSYFGTGDGYTF.

The chain has TRBV5-6 and TRBJ1-5; TRBD1 matches 11 bases. V gave up 3 bases and J gave up 3 bases; unmatched junction bases: 5. There are 16 residues in the CDR3. The V gene's germline CDR1 is SGHDT and CDR2 YYEEEE. CDR3 DNA: TGTGCCAGCAGCTGGGGGACAGGGGGGCCCAATCAGCCCCAGCATTTT. This sequence encodes CASSWGTGGPNQPQHF.

The genes are TRBV4-1 and TRBJ2-5; TRBD1 aligns across 9 bases. The CDR3 has 16 residues. Germline CDR1 reads MGHRA; CDR2 reads YSYEKL. The ends lost 2 bases at V and 1 base at J; junction bases unmatched: 5. In nucleotides, the CDR3 is TGCGCCAGCAGCCAAAGACAGGGGGGAAGCCAAGAGACCCAGTACTTC. This sequence encodes CASSQRQGGSQETQYF.

The chain joins TRBV2 to TRBJ1-5; tentatively, D is TRBD1 (6 bases). This CDR3 region has 16 residues. The V gene lost 7 bases and the J gene lost 2 bases, with 18 bases spanning the gap. The V gene's germline CDR1 is SNHLY and CDR2 FYNNEI. This CDR3 is CASTIFGGGRNQPQHF. DNA for the CDR3: TGTGCCAGCACCATCTTCGGAGGGGGACGCAATCAGCCCCAGCATTTT.

The chain has TRBV9 and TRBJ2-2, with D possibly matching TRBD1 (6 bases). V gave up 1 base and J gave up 6 bases, with 16 bases separating them. The germline gives CDR1 SGDLS, CDR2 YYNGEE. The CDR3 contains 16 residues. The CDR3, as DNA: TGTGCCAGCAGCGTATTCGGGACACTGGAAGCCGGGGAGCTGTTTTTT. It codes for CASSVFGTLEAGELFF.

This chain uses TRBV30 with TRBJ2-7, with a weak D call TRBD2 (6 bases). Germline CDR1 and CDR2: GTSNPN and SVGIG (reference sequence). This CDR3 is 15 amino acids long. Trimming left V 2 bases short and J 3 bases short, with 17 bases between. The CDR3 sequence is CAWSLTRAGGYEQYF. The CDR3 DNA reads TGTGCCTGGAGTCTAACGAGGGCCGGGGGCTACGAGCAGTACTTC.

The chain carries TRBV9 and TRBJ2-3, with D perhaps being TRBD1 or TRBD2 (6 bases each). Per germline, CDR1 SGDLS and CDR2 YYNGEE. The V gene lost 4 bases and the J gene lost 1 base, with 19 bases spanning the gap. CDR3 length: 17 residues. The DNA of the CDR3 is TGTGCCAGCAGCCCCCAGGAGGGGGTCAGGGGCACAGATACGCAGTATTTT. This codes for CASSPQEGVRGTDTQYF. The entire variable domain, with the rest obtained from reference TRBV9 and TRBJ2-3, is as follows: DSGVTQTPKHLITATGQRVTLRCSPRSGDLSVYWYQQSLDQGLQFLIQYYNGEERAKGNILERFSAQQFPDLHSELNLSSLELGDSALYFCASSPQEGVRGTDTQYFGPGTRLTVL.

The genes are TRBV5-1 and TRBJ2-2; a possible D gene is TRBD1 (5 bases). The CDR3 runs 14 residues. V lost 1 base and J lost 5, with 9 bases in between. From germline, CDR1 is SGHRS and CDR2 YFSETQ. The CDR3 protein is CASSLRGETGELFF. Here the CDR3 DNA reads TGCGCCAGCAGCTTGAGGGGTGAGACCGGGGAGCTGTTTTTT.

The chain employs TRBV2 and TRBJ2-1, with TRBD2 identical over 8 bases. Germline V gene lookup returns CDR1 SNHLY and CDR2 FYNNEI. This CDR3 comprises 15 residues. Trimming cost V 6 bases and J 0 bases; bases outside gene matches: 4. The CDR3, as DNA: TGTGCCAGCAGACCGGGGGGGAGCTCCTACAATGAGCAGTTCTTC. This codes for CASRPGGSSYNEQFF.

V gene TRBV4-3 combines with J gene TRBJ2-2; D might be TRBD2 (6 bases). The CDR3 extends over 15 amino acids. Trimming left V 1 base short and J 5 bases short, with 11 bases between. The germline CDR1 and CDR2 sequences are LGHNA and YSLEER. The CDR3 region has the DNA TGCGCCAGCAGCCAAGGCGGGAAAAGGACCGGGGAGCTGTTTTTT. This codes for CASSQGGKRTGELFF.